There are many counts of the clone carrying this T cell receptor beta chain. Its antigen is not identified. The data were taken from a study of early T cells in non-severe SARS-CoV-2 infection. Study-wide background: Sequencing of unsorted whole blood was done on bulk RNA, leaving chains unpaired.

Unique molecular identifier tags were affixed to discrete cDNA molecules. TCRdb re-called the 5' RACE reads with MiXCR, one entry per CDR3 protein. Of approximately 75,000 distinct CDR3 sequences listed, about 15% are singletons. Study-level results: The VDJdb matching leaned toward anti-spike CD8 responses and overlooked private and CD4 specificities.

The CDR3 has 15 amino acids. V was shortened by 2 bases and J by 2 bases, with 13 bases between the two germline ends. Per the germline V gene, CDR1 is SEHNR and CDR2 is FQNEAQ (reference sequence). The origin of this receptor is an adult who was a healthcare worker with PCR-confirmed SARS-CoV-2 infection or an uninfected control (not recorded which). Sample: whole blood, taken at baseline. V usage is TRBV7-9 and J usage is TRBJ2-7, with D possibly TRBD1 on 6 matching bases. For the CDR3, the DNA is TGTGCCAGCAGCTTAACCGGGACAAAGACCTACGAGCAGTACTTC. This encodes CASSLTGTKTYEQYF.